This T cell receptor beta chain derives from a study of shared clonotypes between healthy human individuals (dated by TCRdb to 2020 to 2022). Context from the whole study: The cohort comprised a couple of women and a few men aged 18 to 49 years. For each donor, three plates each were used for CD4 naive and CD4 memory, two plates were used for CD8 naive, and one plate was used for CD8 memory. The study deeply sequenced blood TCR repertoires of five healthy adults to estimate repertoire size and the extent of clonotype sharing between individuals. Libraries were prepared and TCR repertoires were sequenced by different laboratories using diverse techniques, in order to increase sequencing depth and limit assay-specific biases. Per donor, leukapheresis produced somewhere between about 0.85 and 10 billion PBMCs.

As regards this clone: This receptor's antigen is unknown. Base-call qualities are not available, and no considerably larger clone is one nucleotide away.

Measured from the cysteine to the phenylalanine, the CDR3 is 15 residues long. Solely the CDR3 DNA is kept, with 45 bases framed from the first base. V is pruned by 5 bases and J by 6 bases, leaving 7 bases of the junction without a gene match. CDR1 and CDR2 are drawn from the germline V gene: MDHEN, SYDVKM. The paper's findings and limits, for the study overall: Compared with non-shared clonotypes, the clonotypes found in all four sorted-subset donors had higher generation probabilities. Even with the large sequencing depth, rarefaction of the sorted-subset datasets indicated that sequencing was incomplete. About 5% of naive CD4, 3% to 4% of naive CD8, roughly 2.4% of memory CD4, and around 0.4% of memory CD8 clonotypes were shared across several donors. Pairwise subsampling indicated that sequencing depth was expected to affect the degree of clonotype sharing among donors. Estimated clonotype richness was generally larger for naive than for memory subsets. The small number of donors limited the genetic and exposure-history diversity represented. Only blood was sampled, and tissue TCR repertoires likely differ from those in blood.

Using the deep immunoSEQ assay, TCR CDR3 regions were amplified from genomic DNA by multiplex PCR. Extracted genomic DNA from each cell subset was distributed evenly across all wells of several immunoSEQ 96-well plates, and each plate was treated as a replicate. Each replicate PCR for sorted subsets received around 200 ng genomic DNA, equal to tens of thousands of T cell genomes. The purified libraries were quantified using a Qubit 3.0 fluorometer, sized with a Bioanalyzer 2100, and then quantified again using the KAPA Library Quantification kit. A separate single-read 150-cycle Illumina NextSeq 550 flow cell was used to sequence each immunoSEQ 96-well plate. Regarding the original processing steps: The immunoSEQ output contained only junctional sequences without quality scores, so filtering could not match that applied to full-length reads. Sequences were annotated with PyIR, a Python wrapper for IgBLAST v1.9, and V/J genes and CDR3 were assigned using IMGT germline references. Any read was removed if the V/J assignment was weak (E-value above 1e-6), the CDR3 was missing, or the read contained stop codons, out-of-frame junctions, or ambiguous translated residues. V3J clonotypes were defined as sequences sharing an identical inferred V gene, J gene, and CDR3 amino acid sequence. To compute the percentage overlap between repertoires, the number of shared unique clonotypes was divided by the size of the smaller repertoire. RTK rarefaction, the Chao1 estimator, and Recon v2.1 estimates of unobserved clonotypes were used to assess repertoire richness. Generation probabilities were computed with OLGA for all TCRbeta clonotypes obtained by the gDNA method from a few donors. TCRdb took over this immuneACCESS table, retaining in-frame rearrangements with V and J assigned. Such tables are incomplete; in checked studies, under half of the missing clones stem from an unresolved V gene, and the remainder is unexplained. The V and J calls and clone size are taken from that table; D and trimming were inferred from the DNA. For this sample there are about 670,000 clones; 60% to 80% appear just once. The top ten clonotypes cover roughly 1.8% of the sample.

The donors were healthy, HIV-negative adults with no recently reported acute infections or vaccinations. Every donor was a Caucasian adult living in Nashville, Tennessee, USA. CD4+ T cells were enriched through magnetic negative selection, after which naive cells were positively selected on CD45RA and the remaining negative fraction served as the memory subset. Blood was collected by leukapheresis, and PBMCs were isolated by Ficoll-Histopaque density gradient centrifugation and then cryopreserved in liquid nitrogen vapor phase. Analytical flow cytometry was used to check the purity and quantity of each magnetically sorted T cell population. From each sorted fraction, genomic DNA was isolated and quantified by UV absorbance on a Nanodrop 2000c.

Input material: memory CD4+ T cells sorted from blood. Read against the paper, the sample's cell subset or site label means: CD45RA-negative fraction. The chain links TRBV28 with TRBJ2-2; 9 central nucleotides agree with TRBD1. The clonotype originates from a woman aged 25 to 39 in good health. The CDR3 region has the sequence CASSRYRGLAGELFF. The DNA sequence is TGTGCCAGCAGTCGATACAGGGGGCTTGCCGGGGAGCTGTTTTTT. Reference TRBV28 and TRBJ2-2 genes cover what lies past the CDR3, so the full variable domain is DVKVTQSSRYLVKRTGEKVFLECVQDMDHENMFWYRQDPGLGLRLIYFSYDVKMKEKGDIPEGYSVSREKKERFSLILESASTNQTSMYLCASSRYRGLAGELFFGEGSRLTVL.